This T cell receptor beta chain was captured in a study of control samples from healthy donors and cancer patients. CDR3 length: 19 residues. V lost 2 bases to trimming and J lost 0 bases; unmatched junction nucleotides: 13. Per the germline V gene, CDR1 is SGHTA and CDR2 is FQGNSA. The repertoire was sequenced with immunoSEQ multiplex PCR; TCRdb's copy has only in-frame clones and lacks some. The sample has 110,000 or so clones; around nine tenths are singletons. The chain carries TRBV7-2 and TRBJ2-7; 10 bases match TRBD2. Specimen: blood. This receptor was identified in a man aged 30-40 years in good health. Here the CDR3 DNA reads TGTGCCAGCAGCTTAAGTAGTATAGCGGGGGGACTCAGCTCCTACGAGCAGTACTTC. This encodes CASSLSSIAGGLSSYEQYF.